Given below is one T cell receptor beta chain in context. CDR1 is SQVTM, CDR2 ANQGSEA, per germline. The length of the CDR3 is 13 residues. V lost 4 bases and J lost 8, with 15 bases in between. This record belongs to a study of T cell responses to AZD1222 COVID-19 vaccine. This table comes from immunoSEQ multiplex PCR, and its TCRdb copy is limited to in-frame clones, with some not included. This sample yields some 140,000 clones, of which about 90% are seen a single time; about 5% belongs to the top ten. This sequence joins TRBV29-1 and TRBJ2-1; tentative D call: TRBD1 (5 bases). This TCR was recovered from an adult in good health. Sample: peripheral blood, taken on day 0 of MenACWY control vaccination. DNA for the CDR3: TGCAGCGTTGGCGGCAGGGTTCACCATGAGCAGTTCTTC. Translated, it gives CSVGGRVHHEQFF.